This T cell receptor beta chain originates from a study of a mutant IDH1 vaccine in newly diagnosed glioma. About the research overall: Prior therapy was radiotherapy, temozolomide, or both; most received both.

Time point specified: week 35, safety follow-up. Every single dose of the vaccine, 300 ug of mutant IDH1 20-mer peptide, came with topical imiquimod. This table comes from immunoSEQ multiplex PCR, and its TCRdb copy is limited to in-frame clones, with some not included. The profile shows some 61,000 clones, approximately 84% of them singletons. Trimming shortened V by 1 base and J by 9 bases, and 13 bases separated the two germline ends. The CDR3 sequence is 13 residues long. CDR1 and CDR2 from the germline V gene are KGHSH and LQKENI. Points on this clone: Its specificity is not known.

Sequencing used PBMCs, obtained from a glioma patient whose treatment included an IDH1 peptide vaccine. V is TRBV18 and J is TRBJ2-7; D tentatively fits TRBD1 or TRBD2 (5 bases each). This receptor was obtained from a man aged 18 to 30 with glioma. The CDR3 sequence is CASSPRDRFGQYF. Here the CDR3 DNA reads TGTGCCAGCTCACCACGGGACCGATTTGGGCAGTACTTC.